This T cell receptor (beta chain) derives from a study of cytomegalovirus exposure and HLA in healthy donors. CDR1 is SGHNT, CDR2 YYREEE, per germline (reference sequence). This CDR3 has 12 residues. With 4 bases removed from V and 5 bases from J, the gap between germline ends came to 9 bases. Amplification used 60 Vbeta primers and 13 Jbeta primers. Assay: immunoSEQ multiplex PCR; the TCRdb copy retains only in-frame clones and omits some. The data hold approximately 190,000 clones, with 84% observed a single time. The TCR sequence derives from a boy between 10 and 17 years old in good health and CMV-seronegative. Sequences were obtained from PBMCs. This sequence joins TRBV5-4 and TRBJ2-5; D gene uncertain. The CDR3 nucleotides read TGTGCCAGCAGCCGGGTGGAGGAGACCCAGTACTTC. It codes for CASSRVEETQYF.